A single T cell receptor beta chain is shown here with its context. Its antigen is unknown. The sample holds no much larger clone one base away, and base qualities are not on file. This sample stems from a study of T-cell reconstitution after alpha-beta-depleted transplantation in children (dated by TCRdb to the mid-2010s). Study-level background: Using TCR repertoire profiling, the study followed T-cell immune reconstitution in a quantitative way in children after TCRalphabeta/CD19-depleted allogeneic hematopoietic cell transplantation.

The protocol used for the library was PCR. Sequencing used an Illumina HiSeq 2500. TCR library preparation used molecular barcoding, with unique molecular identifiers applied to normalize quantification of the TCRbeta repertoire. Using fastp at Q25 and MiXCR, TCRdb reprocessed the public reads and kept productive beta chains. Identical CDR3 proteins give one entry, which carries the most common genes and DNA. The sample table lists approximately 400,000 distinct CDR3 sequences, 11% of them with a count of one. The ten biggest clones cover approximately 5% of the sample. Here V drops 5 bases and J drops 1 base, and the junction holds 8 bases not matched to any gene. CDR1 and CDR2 are drawn from the germline V gene: SGHVS, FNYEAQ. The CDR3 has 16 amino acids, counting the end cysteine and phenylalanine. Kept here is only the CDR3 DNA, which spans 48 bases and is read in frame from base 1.

The sequences come from PBMCs from the stem cell graft donor, collected from the stem cell graft. The chain uses TRBV7-6 and TRBJ2-3; 8 middle bases align to TRBD2. This TCR came from a human donor who donated a stem cell graft to a child with acute myeloid leukemia. The sequence in DNA is TGTGCCAGCAGCCCGTTAGCGGGACTCGGCACAGATACGCAGTATTTT. The encoded protein is CASSPLAGLGTDTQYF.